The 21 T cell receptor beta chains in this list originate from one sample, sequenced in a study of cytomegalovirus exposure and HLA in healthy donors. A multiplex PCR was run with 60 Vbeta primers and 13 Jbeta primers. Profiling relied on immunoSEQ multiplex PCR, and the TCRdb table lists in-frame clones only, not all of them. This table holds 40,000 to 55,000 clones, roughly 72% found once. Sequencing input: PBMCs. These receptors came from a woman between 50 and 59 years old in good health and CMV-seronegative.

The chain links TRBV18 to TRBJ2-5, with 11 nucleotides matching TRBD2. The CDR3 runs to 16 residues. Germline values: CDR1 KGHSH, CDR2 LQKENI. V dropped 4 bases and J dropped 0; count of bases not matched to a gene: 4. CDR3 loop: CASSLGLAVYQETQYF. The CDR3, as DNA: TGTGCCAGCTCACTGGGACTAGCGGTGTACCAAGAGACCCAGTACTTC.

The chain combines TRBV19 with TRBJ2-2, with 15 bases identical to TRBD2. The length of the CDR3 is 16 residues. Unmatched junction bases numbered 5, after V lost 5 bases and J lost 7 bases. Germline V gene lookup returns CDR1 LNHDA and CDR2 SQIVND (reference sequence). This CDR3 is CASSRGLAGGIGELFF. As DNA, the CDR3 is TGTGCCAGTAGTCGAGGACTAGCGGGAGGGATCGGGGAGCTGTTTTTT.

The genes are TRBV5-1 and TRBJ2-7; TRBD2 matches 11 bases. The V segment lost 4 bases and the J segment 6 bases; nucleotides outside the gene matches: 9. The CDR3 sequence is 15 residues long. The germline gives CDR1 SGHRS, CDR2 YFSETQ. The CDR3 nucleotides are TGCGCCAGCAGCCCCTTAGCGGGAGGGCCGGCCGAGCAGTACTTC. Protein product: CASSPLAGGPAEQYF.

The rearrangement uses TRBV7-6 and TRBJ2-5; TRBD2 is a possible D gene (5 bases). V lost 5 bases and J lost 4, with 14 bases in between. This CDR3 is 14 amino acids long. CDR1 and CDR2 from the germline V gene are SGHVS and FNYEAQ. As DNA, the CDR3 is TGTGCCAGCAGCCGCCCGGGGTTCTTAGAGACCCAGTACTTC. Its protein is CASSRPGFLETQYF.

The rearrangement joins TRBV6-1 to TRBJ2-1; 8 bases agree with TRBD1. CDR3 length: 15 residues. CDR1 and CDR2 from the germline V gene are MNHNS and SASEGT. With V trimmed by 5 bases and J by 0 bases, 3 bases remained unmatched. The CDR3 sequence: CASSRQGSSYNEQFF. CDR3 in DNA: TGTGCCAGCAGTAGACAGGGGAGCTCCTACAATGAGCAGTTCTTC.

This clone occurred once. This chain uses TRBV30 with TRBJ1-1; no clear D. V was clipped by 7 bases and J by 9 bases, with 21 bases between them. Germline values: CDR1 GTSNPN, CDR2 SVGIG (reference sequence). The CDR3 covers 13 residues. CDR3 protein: CAFYIGGSGQAFF. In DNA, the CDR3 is TGTGCCTTTTATATAGGAGGTAGTGGTCAAGCTTTCTTT.

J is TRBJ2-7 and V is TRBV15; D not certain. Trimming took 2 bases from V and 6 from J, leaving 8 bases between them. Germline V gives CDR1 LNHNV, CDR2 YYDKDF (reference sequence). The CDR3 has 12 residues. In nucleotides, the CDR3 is TGTGCCACCAGCAGAACTTCGGGCGAGCAGTACTTC. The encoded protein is CATSRTSGEQYF.

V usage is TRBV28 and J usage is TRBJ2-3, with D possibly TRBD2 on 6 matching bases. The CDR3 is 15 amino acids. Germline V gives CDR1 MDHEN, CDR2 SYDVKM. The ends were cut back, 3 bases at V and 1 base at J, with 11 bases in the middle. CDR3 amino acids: CASSFYGGGTDTQYF. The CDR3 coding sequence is TGTGCCAGCAGTTTCTACGGCGGGGGCACAGATACGCAGTATTTT. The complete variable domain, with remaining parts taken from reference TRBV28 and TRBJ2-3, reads DVKVTQSSRYLVKRTGEKVFLECVQDMDHENMFWYRQDPGLGLRLIYFSYDVKMKEKGDIPEGYSVSREKKERFSLILESASTNQTSMYLCASSFYGGGTDTQYFGPGTRLTVL.

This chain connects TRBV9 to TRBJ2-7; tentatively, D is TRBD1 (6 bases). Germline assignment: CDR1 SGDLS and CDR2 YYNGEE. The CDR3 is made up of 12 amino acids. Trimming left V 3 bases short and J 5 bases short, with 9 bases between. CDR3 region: CASSGPGDEQYF. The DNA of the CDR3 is TGTGCCAGCAGCGGCCCAGGGGACGAGCAGTACTTC.

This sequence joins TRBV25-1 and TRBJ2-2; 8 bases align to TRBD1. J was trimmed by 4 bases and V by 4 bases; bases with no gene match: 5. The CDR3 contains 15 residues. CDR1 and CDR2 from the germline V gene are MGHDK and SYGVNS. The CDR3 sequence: CASSAGQEPTGELFF. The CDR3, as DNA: TGTGCCAGCAGTGCGGGACAGGAGCCCACCGGGGAGCTGTTTTTT.

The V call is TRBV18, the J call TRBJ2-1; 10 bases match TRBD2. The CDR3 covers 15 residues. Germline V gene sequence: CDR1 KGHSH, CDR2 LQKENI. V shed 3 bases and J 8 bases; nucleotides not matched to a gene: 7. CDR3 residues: CASSPASGGPDEQFF. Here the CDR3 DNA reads TGTGCCAGCTCACCGGCTAGCGGGGGTCCCGATGAGCAGTTCTTC.

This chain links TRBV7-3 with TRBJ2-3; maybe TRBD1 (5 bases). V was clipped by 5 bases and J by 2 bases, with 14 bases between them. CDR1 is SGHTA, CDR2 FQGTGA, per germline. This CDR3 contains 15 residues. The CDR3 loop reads CASSPGRVNTDTQYF. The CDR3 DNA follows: TGTGCCAGCAGCCCCGGCAGGGTGAACACAGATACGCAGTATTTT.

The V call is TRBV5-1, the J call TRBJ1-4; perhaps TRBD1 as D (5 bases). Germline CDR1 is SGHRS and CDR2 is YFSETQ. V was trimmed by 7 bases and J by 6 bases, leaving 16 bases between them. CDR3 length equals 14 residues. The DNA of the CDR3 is TGCGCCAGCGGGAAAACAGGTGGGGATGAAAAACTGTTTTTT. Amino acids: CASGKTGGDEKLFF.

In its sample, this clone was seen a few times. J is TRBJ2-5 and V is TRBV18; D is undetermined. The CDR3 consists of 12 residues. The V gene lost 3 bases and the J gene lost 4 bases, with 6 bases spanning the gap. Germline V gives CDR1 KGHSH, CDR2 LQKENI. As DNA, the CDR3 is TGTGCCAGCTCACCCCTAGGAGAGACCCAGTACTTC. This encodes CASSPLGETQYF. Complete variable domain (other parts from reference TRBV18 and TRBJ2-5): NAGVMQNPRHLVRRRGQEARLRCSPMKGHSHVYWYRQLPEEGLKFMVYLQKENIIDESGMPKERFSAEFPKEGPSILRIQQVVRGDSAAYFCASSPLGETQYFGPGTRLLVL.

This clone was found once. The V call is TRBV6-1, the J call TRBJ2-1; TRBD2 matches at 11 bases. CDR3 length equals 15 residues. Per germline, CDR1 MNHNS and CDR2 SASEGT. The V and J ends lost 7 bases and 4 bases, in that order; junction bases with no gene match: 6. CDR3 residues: CASNSGTSGYNEQFF. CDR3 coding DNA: TGTGCCAGCAACTCCGGGACTAGCGGTTACAATGAGCAGTTCTTC.

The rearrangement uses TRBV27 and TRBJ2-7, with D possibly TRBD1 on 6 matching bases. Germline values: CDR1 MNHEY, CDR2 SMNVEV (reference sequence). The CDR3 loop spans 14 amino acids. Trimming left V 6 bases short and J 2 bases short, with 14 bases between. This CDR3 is CASSQQGFPYEQYF. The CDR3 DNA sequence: TGTGCCAGCAGCCAGCAGGGGTTCCCCTACGAGCAGTACTTC.

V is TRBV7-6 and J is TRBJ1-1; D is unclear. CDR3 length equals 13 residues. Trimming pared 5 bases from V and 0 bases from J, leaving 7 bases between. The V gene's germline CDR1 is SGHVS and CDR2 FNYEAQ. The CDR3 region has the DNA TGTGCCAGCAGCCTGTATCTGAACACTGAAGCTTTCTTT. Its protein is CASSLYLNTEAFF. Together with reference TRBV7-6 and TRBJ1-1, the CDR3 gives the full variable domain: GAGVSQSPRYKVTKRGQDVALRCDPISGHVSLYWYRQALGQGPEFLTYFNYEAQQDKSGLPNDRFSAERPEGSISTLTIQRTEQRDSAMYRCASSLYLNTEAFFGQGTRLTVV.

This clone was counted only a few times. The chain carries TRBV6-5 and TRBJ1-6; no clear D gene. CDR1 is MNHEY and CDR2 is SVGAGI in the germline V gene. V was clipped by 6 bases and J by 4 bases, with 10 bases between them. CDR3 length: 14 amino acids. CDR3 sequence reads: CASRSEVYNSPLHF. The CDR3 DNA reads TGTGCCAGCAGAAGCGAAGTATATAATTCACCCCTCCACTTT.

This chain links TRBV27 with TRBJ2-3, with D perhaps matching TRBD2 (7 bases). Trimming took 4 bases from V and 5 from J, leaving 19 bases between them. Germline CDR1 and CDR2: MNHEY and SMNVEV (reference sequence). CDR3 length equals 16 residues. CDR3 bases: TGTGCCAGCAGTTATGGGGGGGCCAGAGGGGGAGATACGCAGTATTTT. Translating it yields CASSYGGARGGDTQYF.

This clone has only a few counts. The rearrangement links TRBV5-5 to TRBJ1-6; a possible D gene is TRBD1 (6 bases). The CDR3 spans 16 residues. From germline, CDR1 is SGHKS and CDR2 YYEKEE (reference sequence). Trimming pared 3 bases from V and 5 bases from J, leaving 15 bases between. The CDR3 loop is CASSSNTGRNNSPLHF. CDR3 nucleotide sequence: TGTGCCAGCAGCTCGAACACAGGGAGAAATAATTCACCCCTCCACTTT.

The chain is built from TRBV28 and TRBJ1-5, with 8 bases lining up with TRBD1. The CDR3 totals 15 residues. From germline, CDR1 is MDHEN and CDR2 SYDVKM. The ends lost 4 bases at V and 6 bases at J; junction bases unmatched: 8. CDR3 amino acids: CASSWTGREVQPQHF. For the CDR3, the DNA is TGTGCCAGCAGTTGGACAGGGCGAGAGGTTCAGCCCCAGCATTTT.